This T cell receptor beta chain was obtained from a study of blood T cells in healthy people across ages. The table lists this clonotype with a few counts. The junction departs from the called germline gene at one end, perhaps through a read error. It was with a sample-barcoded 5' primer and a J-beta primer mix that a second PCR of about 6 to 12 cycles was run. TCRdb passed the 5' RACE reads through MiXCR, listing each CDR3 protein once. The repertoire holds roughly 800,000 distinct CDR3 sequences, approximately 25% seen once, with 9.4% in the top ten. Looked up from germline, CDR1 is SGHRS and CDR2 is YFSETQ. This CDR3 contains 16 residues. This sample also appeared in a second study, on T cells of mothers and their children. That work adds: The people who donated were a few healthy Caucasian mothers and their six children. The study found slightly higher but non-significant overlap in related versus unrelated mother-child pairs.

This TCR derives from a boy aged 5 to 17 in good health. The genes are TRBV5-1 and TRBJ2-7; 10 positions agree with TRBD1. Material: blood. CDR3 in DNA: TGCGCCAGCAGCTTGGGAACCGGACAGGGGGACAATGAGCAGTCCTTC. As protein: CASSLGTGQGDNEQSF.